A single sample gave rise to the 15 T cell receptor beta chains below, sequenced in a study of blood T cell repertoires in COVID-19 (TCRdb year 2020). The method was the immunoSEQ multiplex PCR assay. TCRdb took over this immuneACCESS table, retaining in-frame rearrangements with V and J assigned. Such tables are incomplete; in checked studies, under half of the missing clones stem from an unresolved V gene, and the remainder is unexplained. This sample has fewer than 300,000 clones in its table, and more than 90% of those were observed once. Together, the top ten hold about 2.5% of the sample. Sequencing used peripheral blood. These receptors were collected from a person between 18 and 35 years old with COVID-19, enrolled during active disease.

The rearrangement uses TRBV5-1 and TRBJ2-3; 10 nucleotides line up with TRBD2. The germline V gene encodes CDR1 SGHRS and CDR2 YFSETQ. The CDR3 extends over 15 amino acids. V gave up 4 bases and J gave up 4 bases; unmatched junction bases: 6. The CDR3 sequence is CASSPIAGGADTQYF. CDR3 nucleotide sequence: TGCGCCAGCAGCCCCATAGCGGGAGGAGCAGATACGCAGTATTTT.

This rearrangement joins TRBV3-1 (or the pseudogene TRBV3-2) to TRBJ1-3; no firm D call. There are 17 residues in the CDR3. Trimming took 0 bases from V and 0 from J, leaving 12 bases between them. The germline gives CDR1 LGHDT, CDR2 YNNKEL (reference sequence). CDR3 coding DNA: TGTGCCAGCAGCCAAGATCACCCGGGGTACTCTGGAAACACCATATATTTT. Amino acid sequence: CASSQDHPGYSGNTIYF.

Here the CDR3 DNA reads TGTGCCAGCTCACCACCGTTGAGCCCGAGCTCTGGAAACACCATATATTTT. Its translation is CASSPPLSPSSGNTIYF. This chain connects TRBV18 to TRBJ1-3; no reliable D call. The V gene's germline CDR1 is KGHSH and CDR2 LQKENI. V gave up 0 bases and J gave up 0 bases, with 12 bases separating them. CDR3 length: 17 residues.

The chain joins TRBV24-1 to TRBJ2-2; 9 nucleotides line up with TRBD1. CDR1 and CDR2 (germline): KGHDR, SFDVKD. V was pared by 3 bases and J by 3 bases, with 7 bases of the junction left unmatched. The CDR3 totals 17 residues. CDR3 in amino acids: CATSDTGTGLYTGELFF. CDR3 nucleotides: TGTGCCACCAGTGATACCGGGACAGGGTTATACACCGGGGAGCTGTTTTTT.

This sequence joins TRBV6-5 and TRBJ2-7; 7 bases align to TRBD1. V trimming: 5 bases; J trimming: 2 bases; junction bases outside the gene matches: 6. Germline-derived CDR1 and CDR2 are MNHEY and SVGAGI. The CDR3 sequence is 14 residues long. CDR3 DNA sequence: TGTGCCAGCAGTCGACAGGGCACCACCTACGAGCAGTACTTC. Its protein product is CASSRQGTTYEQYF.

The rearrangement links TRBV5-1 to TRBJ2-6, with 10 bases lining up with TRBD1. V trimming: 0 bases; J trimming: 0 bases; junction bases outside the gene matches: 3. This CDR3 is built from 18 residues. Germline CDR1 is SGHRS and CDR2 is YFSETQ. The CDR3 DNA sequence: TGCGCCAGCAGCTTGGCCTGGGACAGGGGCTCTGGGGCCAACGTCCTGACTTTC. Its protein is CASSLAWDRGSGANVLTF.

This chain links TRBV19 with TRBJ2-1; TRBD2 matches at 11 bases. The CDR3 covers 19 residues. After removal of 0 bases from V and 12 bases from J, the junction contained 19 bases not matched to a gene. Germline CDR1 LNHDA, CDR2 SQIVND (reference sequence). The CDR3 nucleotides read TGTGCCAGTAGTATAGATCTTTGGGGACTAGCGGCCCTAACGGCCGGGCAGTTCTTC. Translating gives CASSIDLWGLAALTAGQFF. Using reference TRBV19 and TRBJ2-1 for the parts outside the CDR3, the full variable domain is DGGITQSPKYLFRKEGQNVTLSCEQNLNHDAMYWYRQDPGQGLRLIYYSQIVNDFQKGDIAEGYSVSREKKESFPLTVTSAQKNPTAFYLCASSIDLWGLAALTAGQFFGPGTRLTVL.

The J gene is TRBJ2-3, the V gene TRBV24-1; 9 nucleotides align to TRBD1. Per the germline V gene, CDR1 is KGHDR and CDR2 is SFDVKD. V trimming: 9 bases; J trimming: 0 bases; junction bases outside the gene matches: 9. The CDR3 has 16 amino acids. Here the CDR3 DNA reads TGTGCCACCGGGGAGACAGGGGGAACTAGCACAGATACGCAGTATTTT. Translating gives CATGETGGTSTDTQYF.

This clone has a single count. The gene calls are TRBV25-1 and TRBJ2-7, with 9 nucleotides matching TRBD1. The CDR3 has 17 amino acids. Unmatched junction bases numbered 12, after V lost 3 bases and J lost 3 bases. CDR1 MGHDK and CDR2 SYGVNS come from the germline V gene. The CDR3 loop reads CASSDGTQGASDYEQYF. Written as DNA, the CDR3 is TGTGCCAGCAGTGATGGCACACAGGGGGCGAGTGACTACGAGCAGTACTTC.

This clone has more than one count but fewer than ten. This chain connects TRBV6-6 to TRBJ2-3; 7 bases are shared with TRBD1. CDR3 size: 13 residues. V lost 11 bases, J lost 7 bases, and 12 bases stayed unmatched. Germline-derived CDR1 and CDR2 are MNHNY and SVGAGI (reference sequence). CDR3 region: CAGLDRNTNTQYF. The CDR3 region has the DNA TGTGCCGGATTGGACAGGAATACCAATACGCAGTATTTT.

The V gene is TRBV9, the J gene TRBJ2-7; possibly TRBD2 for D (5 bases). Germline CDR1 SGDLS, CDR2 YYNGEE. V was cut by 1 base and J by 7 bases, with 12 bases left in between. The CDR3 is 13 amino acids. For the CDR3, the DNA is TGTGCCAGCAGCGTACACCCCTCGGGGGAGCAGTACTTC. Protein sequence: CASSVHPSGEQYF.

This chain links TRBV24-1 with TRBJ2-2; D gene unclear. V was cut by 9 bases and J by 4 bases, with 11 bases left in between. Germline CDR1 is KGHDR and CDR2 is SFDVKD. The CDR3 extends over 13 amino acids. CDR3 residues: CATSSQSTGELFF. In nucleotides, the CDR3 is TGTGCCACCTCCTCACAGTCCACCGGGGAGCTGTTTTTT.

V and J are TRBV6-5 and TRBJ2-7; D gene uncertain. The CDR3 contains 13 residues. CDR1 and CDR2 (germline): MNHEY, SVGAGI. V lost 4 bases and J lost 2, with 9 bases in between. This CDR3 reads CASSLFQAYEQYF. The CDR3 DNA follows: TGTGCCAGCAGTTTGTTCCAGGCCTACGAGCAGTACTTC.

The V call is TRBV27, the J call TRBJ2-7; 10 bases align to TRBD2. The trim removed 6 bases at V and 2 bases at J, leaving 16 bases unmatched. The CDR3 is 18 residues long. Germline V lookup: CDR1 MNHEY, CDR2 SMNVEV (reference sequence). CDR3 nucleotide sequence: TGTGCCAGCAGGACGCGAATCTTAACTAGCGGGGTAACCTACGAGCAGTACTTC. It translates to CASRTRILTSGVTYEQYF.

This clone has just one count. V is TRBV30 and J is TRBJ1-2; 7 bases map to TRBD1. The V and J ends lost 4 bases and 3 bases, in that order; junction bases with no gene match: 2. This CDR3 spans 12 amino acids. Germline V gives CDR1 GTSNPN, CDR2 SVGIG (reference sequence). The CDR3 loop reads CAWTRGDYGYTF. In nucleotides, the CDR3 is TGTGCCTGGACCAGGGGGGACTATGGCTACACCTTC.